These 29 T cell receptor beta chains originate from one sample sequenced in a study of blood T cell repertoires in COVID-19. Clones were sequenced by immunoSEQ multiplex PCR, and TCRdb holds only the in-frame ones, with some missing. The table has 100,000 to 110,000 clones, more than 75% seen once. Sequenced: peripheral blood. The receptors shown here come from a man aged 25-40 years in a cohort sampled during active COVID-19.

The chain links TRBV4-3 to TRBJ1-2, with TRBD1 as a possible D gene (5 bases). In germline, CDR1 is LGHNA, CDR2 YSLEER. V lost 0 bases, J lost 5 bases, and 7 bases lay in between. The length of the CDR3 is 13 residues. CDR3: CASSQEPGYGYTF. CDR3 bases: TGCGCCAGCAGCCAAGAACCAGGGTATGGCTACACCTTC.

DNA for the CDR3: TGTGCCAGCAGCCCGGGACTGGTCTACAATGAGCAGTTCTTC. This translates into CASSPGLVYNEQFF. V gene TRBV9 combines with J gene TRBJ2-1; D possibly corresponds to TRBD2 (6 bases). The CDR3 sequence is 14 residues long. V was trimmed by 4 bases and J by 3 bases, leaving 11 bases between them. Germline values: CDR1 SGDLS, CDR2 YYNGEE.

V usage is TRBV9 and J usage is TRBJ2-1, with D maybe TRBD2 (5 bases). There are 13 residues in the CDR3. Deletions cut 0 bases from V and 9 bases from J, with 10 bases between. Germline CDR1 is SGDLS and CDR2 is YYNGEE. CDR3 bases: TGTGCCAGCAGCGTAGGAGGGTACGGTGAGCAGTTCTTC. As protein: CASSVGGYGEQFF.

The rearrangement links TRBV9 to TRBJ2-3; no reliable D call. The germline CDR1 and CDR2 sequences are SGDLS and YYNGEE. V shed 0 bases and J shed 15 bases, with 17 bases lying between them. The CDR3 contains 13 residues. The CDR3 bases are TGTGCCAGCAGCGTAGTGCCCGAATACGCGAAATATTTT. Its translation is CASSVVPEYAKYF. Supplemented by reference TRBV9 and TRBJ2-3, the full variable domain reads DSGVTQTPKHLITATGQRVTLRCSPRSGDLSVYWYQQSLDQGLQFLIQYYNGEERAKGNILERFSAQQFPDLHSELNLSSLELGDSALYFCASSVVPEYAKYFGPGTRLTVL.

The V gene is TRBV3-1 (or the pseudogene TRBV3-2), the J gene TRBJ1-1, with D possibly TRBD1 on 6 matching bases. Germline V gives CDR1 LGHDT, CDR2 YNNKEL (reference sequence). Trimming left V 5 bases short and J 1 base short, with 23 bases between. The CDR3 loop spans 18 amino acids. This CDR3 is CASSSYRDIDPGNTEAFF. DNA for the CDR3: TGTGCCAGCAGCTCATACCGGGACATCGATCCGGGGAACACTGAAGCTTTCTTT.

The chain carries TRBV28 and TRBJ1-2; D may be TRBD1 (5 bases). V lost 10 bases to trimming and J lost 2 bases, with 14 bases between them. Germline CDR1 is MDHEN and CDR2 is SYDVKM. The CDR3 contains 13 residues. The CDR3 reads CATSPGGNYGYTF. DNA of the CDR3: TGTGCCACCTCCCCGGGGGGGAACTATGGCTACACCTTC.

This clone was seen a single time. This chain connects TRBV7-2 to TRBJ2-5; tentatively, D is TRBD1 (6 bases). This CDR3 spans 14 amino acids. From germline, CDR1 is SGHTA and CDR2 FQGNSA. V was shortened by 5 bases and J by 2 bases, with 12 bases between the two germline ends. This CDR3 is CASSPGTTQETQYF. CDR3 sequence (DNA): TGTGCCAGCAGCCCCGGGACAACTCAAGAGACCCAGTACTTC.

On this clone itself: Other nucleotide sequences in the sample specify the same CDR3. This chain links TRBV2 with TRBJ1-5, with TRBD1 identical over 7 bases. The ends lost 6 bases at V and 4 bases at J; junction bases unmatched: 9. The CDR3 extends over 15 amino acids. CDR1 and CDR2 (germline): SNHLY, FYNNEI. The CDR3 loop reads CASRAQGLRNQPQHF. The CDR3 coding sequence is TGTGCCAGCAGGGCACAGGGGTTACGTAATCAGCCCCAGCATTTT. Combining the CDR3 with reference TRBV2 and TRBJ1-5 gives the whole variable domain EPEVTQTPSHQVTQMGQEVILRCVPISNHLYFYWYRQILGQKVEFLVSFYNNEISEKSEIFDDQFSVERPDGSNFTLKIRSTKLEDSAMYFCASRAQGLRNQPQHFGDGTRLSIL.

Worth noting for this clone: This specimen includes other DNA sequences encoding the same CDR3. The rearrangement uses TRBV14 and TRBJ1-1; D may be TRBD1 (6 bases). The CDR3 length is 14 residues. In germline, CDR1 is SGHDN, CDR2 FVKESK. V was pared by 1 base and J by 5 bases, with 11 bases between. The CDR3, as DNA: TGTGCCAGCAGCCAAGCAGGGGCTTATACTGAAGCTTTCTTT. Protein product: CASSQAGAYTEAFF.

The DNA of the CDR3 is TGTGCCAGCAGCTCGGGGGGGGATTACACTGAAGCTTTCTTT. It yields the protein CASSSGGDYTEAFF. This chain links TRBV5-4 with TRBJ1-1; tentatively, D is TRBD1 (5 bases). This CDR3 is built from 14 residues. V shed 3 bases and J shed 3 bases, with 12 bases lying between them. The germline CDR1 and CDR2 sequences are SGHNT and YYREEE (reference sequence).

This rearrangement joins TRBV15 to TRBJ2-2; the D is unclear. This CDR3 is built from 16 residues. CDR1 LNHNV and CDR2 YYDKDF come from the germline V gene (reference sequence). V gave up 0 bases and J gave up 0 bases, with 8 bases separating them. The CDR3 region has the DNA TGTGCCACCAGCAGAGATCCTCTTACGAACACCGGGGAGCTGTTTTTT. Encoded protein: CATSRDPLTNTGELFF.

V is TRBV11-1 and J is TRBJ1-1; 8 bases align to TRBD1. The V gene end was trimmed by 3 bases and the J gene end by 11 bases; junction bases not matched to a gene: 14. The CDR3 totals 15 residues. Germline V gene sequence: CDR1 SGHAT, CDR2 FQDESV (reference sequence). The CDR3 here is CASSFDLPTGVRAFF. DNA for the CDR3: TGTGCCAGCAGCTTTGACCTTCCGACAGGGGTCCGGGCTTTCTTT.

This clone has more than one count but fewer than ten. The rearrangement uses TRBV24-1 and TRBJ2-7, with TRBD2 as a possible D gene (6 bases). Germline CDR1 and CDR2: KGHDR and SFDVKD. The V gene lost 3 bases and the J gene lost 7 bases, with 12 bases spanning the gap. The CDR3 spans 13 residues. As DNA, the CDR3 is TGTGCCACCAGTGATCAGCCAGGGAGGGAGCAGTACTTC. Protein: CATSDQPGREQYF.

CDR3 region: CASSYPPKAGTSGGPQETQYF. The CDR3 bases are TGTGCCAGCAGTTACCCCCCTAAGGCCGGGACTAGCGGGGGGCCCCAAGAGACCCAGTACTTC. The rearrangement links TRBV6-2 or TRBV6-3 to TRBJ2-5; 15 positions match TRBD2. The CDR3 is made up of 21 amino acids. V gave up 2 bases and J gave up 1 base; unmatched junction bases: 14. From germline, CDR1 is MNHEY and CDR2 SVGEGT.

V usage is TRBV5-1 and J usage is TRBJ1-2; TRBD1 is a possible D gene (5 bases). Per the germline V gene, CDR1 is SGHRS and CDR2 is YFSETQ. Trimming removed 3 bases from V and 6 bases from J, with 15 bases in between. This CDR3 is built from 14 residues. CDR3 amino acids: CASSSSNGGDGYTF. DNA of the CDR3: TGCGCCAGCAGCTCCTCAAACGGGGGAGATGGCTACACCTTC.

V usage is TRBV9 and J usage is TRBJ2-6; D unclear. Trimming pared 1 base from V and 5 bases from J, leaving 13 bases between. The germline gives CDR1 SGDLS, CDR2 YYNGEE. The CDR3 has 16 residues. DNA of the CDR3: TGTGCCAGCAGCGTACGTGATCCGGGTTGGGCCAACGTCCTGACTTTC. Translating gives CASSVRDPGWANVLTF.

The chain carries TRBV19 and TRBJ2-7; a possible D gene is TRBD2 (6 bases). Per germline, CDR1 LNHDA and CDR2 SQIVND (reference sequence). The length of the CDR3 is 15 residues. V gave up 4 bases and J gave up 4 bases, with 17 bases separating them. CDR3 sequence (DNA): TGTGCCAGTAGTACCCTTCGCGGGGATCTATACGAGCAGTACTTC. Its protein is CASSTLRGDLYEQYF. The full variable domain, completed using reference TRBV19 and TRBJ2-7, is DGGITQSPKYLFRKEGQNVTLSCEQNLNHDAMYWYRQDPGQGLRLIYYSQIVNDFQKGDIAEGYSVSREKKESFPLTVTSAQKNPTAFYLCASSTLRGDLYEQYFGPGTRLTVT.

This rearrangement joins TRBV28 to TRBJ1-1; D is unclear. The V gene's germline CDR1 is MDHEN and CDR2 SYDVKM. V lost 0 bases, J lost 10 bases, and 9 bases lay in between. The CDR3 totals 12 residues. The CDR3 DNA is TGTGCCAGCAGTTTATGGGGCCAGGCAGCTTTCTTT. This encodes CASSLWGQAAFF.

V gene TRBV10-3 combines with J gene TRBJ1-6, with D perhaps TRBD1 (5 bases). This CDR3 region has 14 residues. Trimming removed 4 bases from V and 6 bases from J, with 10 bases in between. Germline-derived CDR1 and CDR2 are ENHRY and SYGVKD. In nucleotides, the CDR3 is TGTGCCATCAGTGCCCAGGGCACTAATTCACCCCTCCACTTT. It translates to CAISAQGTNSPLHF.

The chain employs TRBV6-1 and TRBJ2-5; TRBD2 agrees at 8 bases. The CDR3 is 15 residues long. The V gene end was trimmed by 6 bases and the J gene end by 5 bases; junction bases not matched to a gene: 11. Germline assignment: CDR1 MNHNS and CDR2 SASEGT. CDR3 in DNA: TGTGCCAGCAGCAACGGACTAGCCGGCTGGGAGACCCAGTACTTC. Its translation: CASSNGLAGWETQYF.

The V call is TRBV5-4, the J call TRBJ1-2; a weak D match, TRBD1 (5 bases). Trimming left V 4 bases short and J 4 bases short, with 8 bases between. Germline V gene lookup returns CDR1 SGHNT and CDR2 YYREEE (reference sequence). The CDR3 has 12 residues. CDR3 coding DNA: TGTGCCAGCAGCGGCGACAGCTATGGCTACACCTTC. It encodes CASSGDSYGYTF. The variable domain in full, completed from reference TRBV5-4 and TRBJ1-2, reads ETGVTQSPTHLIKTRGQQVTLRCSSQSGHNTVSWYQQALGQGPQFIFQYYREEENGRGNFPPRFSGLQFPNYSSELNVNALELDDSALYLCASSGDSYGYTFGSGTRLTVV.

The rearrangement links TRBV5-1 to TRBJ1-1; D gene unclear. The CDR3 covers 15 residues. V lost 0 bases, J lost 1 base, and 10 bases lay in between. Germline V gene sequence: CDR1 SGHRS, CDR2 YFSETQ. CDR3 DNA: TGCGCCAGCAGCTTGGAGTACACCTCGAACACTGAAGCTTTCTTT. Translating it yields CASSLEYTSNTEAFF.

The chain employs TRBV5-4 and TRBJ2-3; TRBD2 agrees at 13 bases. The CDR3 length is 16 residues. Germline V gives CDR1 SGHNT, CDR2 YYREEE (reference sequence). Losses at the gene ends were 4 bases for V and 5 bases for J; bases not matched to a gene: 7. The CDR3 sequence is CASSLGLAGAKDTQYF. CDR3 in DNA: TGTGCCAGCAGCCTCGGACTAGCGGGGGCGAAAGATACGCAGTATTTT.

This chain links TRBV11-3 with TRBJ2-5; D possibly corresponds to TRBD1 (5 bases). V lost 2 bases and J lost 1, with 8 bases in between. The V gene's germline CDR1 is SGHNT and CDR2 YENEEA. The CDR3 covers 14 residues. The DNA of the CDR3 is TGTGCCAGCAGCTTACAGGGATTCCAAGAGACCCAGTACTTC. Protein product: CASSLQGFQETQYF.

This chain joins TRBV30 and TRBJ1-1; D not resolved. Trimming left V 4 bases short and J 0 bases short, with 6 bases between. This CDR3 is built from 12 residues. The germline V gene encodes CDR1 GTSNPN and CDR2 SVGIG (reference sequence). CDR3 in amino acids: CAWKIMNTEAFF. The CDR3 DNA is TGTGCCTGGAAAATCATGAACACTGAAGCTTTCTTT.

The chain employs TRBV28 and TRBJ1-2, with D possibly TRBD1 on 5 matching bases. Trimming cost V 7 bases and J 2 bases, with 14 bases left between them. The CDR3 has 14 amino acids. The germline CDR1 and CDR2 sequences are MDHEN and SYDVKM. CDR3 protein: CASTWGLKNYGYTF. DNA of the CDR3: TGTGCCAGCACCTGGGGCTTAAAGAACTATGGCTACACCTTC.

The genes are TRBV2 and TRBJ1-6; TRBD1 agrees at 7 bases. Trimming removed 9 bases from V and 4 bases from J; junction bases left unmatched: 6. The CDR3 consists of 14 residues. CDR1 and CDR2 from the germline V gene are SNHLY and FYNNEI. The CDR3 nucleotides read TGTGCCAGTTCCCAGGGGGGTTATAATTCACCCCTCCACTTT. Translated: CASSQGGYNSPLHF.

Here the CDR3 reads CASSEAGGLQPQHF. The CDR3 DNA is TGTGCCAGCAGTGAAGCGGGAGGGTTGCAGCCCCAGCATTTT. The chain combines TRBV6-1 with TRBJ1-5; D not certain. Per germline, CDR1 MNHNS and CDR2 SASEGT. The CDR3 extends over 14 amino acids. V was pared by 0 bases and J by 7 bases, with 10 bases between.

This clone was counted once. This rearrangement joins TRBV5-1 to TRBJ2-7, with a tentative D call TRBD1 (5 bases). The V gene lost 2 bases and the J gene lost 1 base, with 13 bases spanning the gap. The CDR3 is 15 residues long. Per the germline V gene, CDR1 is SGHRS and CDR2 is YFSETQ. The CDR3 nucleotides are TGCGCCAGCAGCTTTTACCCGGACACATCCTACGAGCAGTACTTC. Protein: CASSFYPDTSYEQYF.